The sequence of this T cell receptor beta chain was determined in a study of blood T cell repertoires in COVID-19. J lost 3 bases, V lost 2 bases, and 3 bases had no gene match. The CDR3 has 14 residues. Germline CDR1 reads SGHVS; CDR2 reads FQNEAQ. The protocol was immunoSEQ multiplex PCR, while the TCRdb copy is restricted to in-frame clones and leaves out a portion. The sample lists roughly 200,000 clones, approximately 85% occurring once. This chain links TRBV7-8 with TRBJ2-7; 8 nucleotides align to TRBD1. Sequencing was carried out using PBMCs or T cells enriched from blood (not recorded which). The TCR originated in a woman in her 30s who had recovered from COVID-19. CDR3 sequence reads: CASSLSGTGYEQYF. The CDR3 coding sequence is TGTGCCAGCAGCTTATCGGGGACAGGCTACGAGCAGTACTTC.